The rows below give T cell receptor beta chains drawn from one sample of a study of cytomegalovirus exposure and HLA in healthy donors. Profiled with immunoSEQ multiplex PCR; TCRdb holds only in-frame clones, not every one. The sample contains approximately 200,000 clones, about 81% of which appear only once. Material for sequencing was PBMCs. Receptors originate from a man aged 25-45 years in good health and CMV-seropositive. Each CDR3 is given with its conserved first and last residue. Fields, in order: D gene, J gene, CDR3 length, clone size, V gene, CDR3 DNA, CDR3 protein. The D gene is left open where the match is weak. Size values are once, few and many counts, or a class for expanded clones, and some rows have none.

>-|TRBJ1-2|14|-|TRBV28
TGTGCCAGCAGTTTAGGGGGAGGGTACTATGGCTACACCTTC
CASSLGGGYYGYTF
>TRBD1|TRBJ2-2|15|-|TRBV11-3
TGTGCCAGCAGCTTGGGACAGGGTAGTTCCGGGGAGCTGTTTTTT
CASSLGQGSSGELFF
>TRBD2|TRBJ2-7|13|-|TRBV19
TGTGCCAGTAGTCCGGGGCGGGGGAACGAGCAGTACTTC
CASSPGRGNEQYF
>TRBD2|TRBJ2-2|17|-|TRBV19
TGTGCCAGTAGTATCGGGGGGGGCGGGGCGAACACCGGGGAGCTGTTTTTT
CASSIGGGGANTGELFF
>TRBD2|TRBJ2-7|15|-|TRBV7-9
TGTGCCAGCAGCTTCGGGACTAGCGGAGCTTACGAGCAGTACTTC
CASSFGTSGAYEQYF
>-|TRBJ2-3|16|once|TRBV13
TGTGCCAGCAGCTTTATCGGAGATTCTAGCACAGATACGCAGTATTTT
CASSFIGDSSTDTQYF
>TRBD1|TRBJ2-6|17|-|TRBV5-1
TGCGCCAGCGGCCCGGGACAGGGTGCCTCTGGGGCCAACGTCCTGACTTTC
CASGPGQGASGANVLTF
>TRBD1|TRBJ1-2|14|few|TRBV7-2
TGTGCCAGCAGCTCACGGACAGGGCACTATGGCTACACCTTC
CASSSRTGHYGYTF
>-|TRBJ2-7|13|-|TRBV7-2
TGTGCCAGCAGCCCAAGGACTTCCTACGAGCAGTACTTC
CASSPRTSYEQYF
>-|TRBJ2-7|13|-|TRBV7-2
TGTGCCAGCAGCCCCTTATTAACCTACGAGCAGTACTTC
CASSPLLTYEQYF
>TRBD1|TRBJ1-3|14|-|TRBV25-1
TGTGCCAGCAGTAACCGGGACAGTGGTAACACCATATATTTT
CASSNRDSGNTIYF
>TRBD1|TRBJ1-1|14|-|TRBV6-5
TGTGCCAGCAGATGGGACAGGGGAGGTACTGAAGCTTTCTTT
CASRWDRGGTEAFF
>TRBD2|TRBJ2-1|14|few|TRBV29-1
TGCAGCGTTGACCCTAGCGGGAGTGGTAATGAGCAGTTCTTC
CSVDPSGSGNEQFF
>-|TRBJ2-3|15|-|TRBV11-3
TGTGCCAGCAGCTTAGGCACGAGGAGGACAGATACGCAGTATTTT
CASSLGTRRTDTQYF
>TRBD1|TRBJ1-4|16|-|TRBV7-9
TGTTCCAGCAGCTTAGCTCCGGGACAGGGAAACGAAAAACTGTTTTTT
CSSSLAPGQGNEKLFF
>TRBD1|TRBJ1-2|11|-|TRBV6-6
TGTGCCACCCTACAGGGGGATGGCTACACCTTC
CATLQGDGYTF
>TRBD1|TRBJ2-3|15|-|TRBV9
TGTGCCAGCAGCGTAGCTCAGGGGGGCACAGATACGCAGTATTTT
CASSVAQGGTDTQYF
>-|TRBJ2-3|15|-|TRBV11-3
TGTGCCAGCAGCTTAGTCGGGGGGCCGGGGGATACGCAGTATTTT
CASSLVGGPGDTQYF
>-|TRBJ2-5|13|-|TRBV29-1
TGCAGCGTACGGGAGACCAGAAAAGAGACCCAGTACTTC
CSVRETRKETQYF
>-|TRBJ2-7|15|-|TRBV28
TGTGCCAGCAGTTTAATATTTAAGGGGTCCTACGAGCAGTACTTC
CASSLIFKGSYEQYF
>-|TRBJ1-2|15|once|TRBV6-5
TGTGCCAGCAGTTACCAGGGAGGGGCGGCCTATGGCTACACCTTC
CASSYQGGAAYGYTF
>TRBD1|TRBJ2-4|14|-|TRBV6-5
TGTGCCAGCACCAACCGGGACAGGAGTTCCATTCAGTACTTC
CASTNRDRSSIQYF
>-|TRBJ1-2|13|-|TRBV6-5
TGTGCCAGCAGTCCACAGGGAGACTATGGCTACACCTTC
CASSPQGDYGYTF
>TRBD2|TRBJ2-7|19|-|TRBV10-1
TGCGCCAGCAGTGAGGGTCCTACAACCAGCGGGGGTACCGCCTACGAGCAGTACTTC
CASSEGPTTSGGTAYEQYF
>TRBD1|TRBJ2-2|14|-|TRBV5-1
TGCGCCAGCATACAGGGGGCGGGCACCGGGGAGCTGTTTTTT
CASIQGAGTGELFF
>-|TRBJ1-5|14|few|TRBV19
TGTGCCAGTACTGCGATCCCCCCTAATCAGCCCCAGCATTTT
CASTAIPPNQPQHF
>-|TRBJ1-2|10|-|TRBV4-1
TGCGCCAGCGAGGGATATGGCTACACCTTC
CASEGYGYTF
>-|TRBJ1-1|14|-|TRBV30
TGTGCCTGGAGTGCCAGGGGCTGGAACACTGAAGCTTTCTTT
CAWSARGWNTEAFF
>TRBD2|TRBJ2-3|17|-|TRBV7-9
TGTGCCAGCAGCGACAGACTAGCGGGGGGATTCGCAGATACGCAGTATTTT
CASSDRLAGGFADTQYF
>-|TRBJ1-6|16|-|TRBV7-2
TGTGCCAGCAGCTTACGCAGGGCCTTGTATAATTCACCCCTCCACTTT
CASSLRRALYNSPLHF
>-|TRBJ2-5|10|-|TRBV29-1
TGCAGCGTTGAGGCAGAGACCCAGTACTTC
CSVEAETQYF
>TRBD1|TRBJ2-1|18|few|TRBV5-4
TGTGCCAGCAGCTCCCGCGCCACTGGACAGGGGGCTTACAATGAGCAGTTCTTC
CASSSRATGQGAYNEQFF
>TRBD1|TRBJ1-5|16|-|TRBV29-1
TGCAGCGTTGACAGGACAGGGGGGGATAGCAATCAGCCCCAGCATTTT
CSVDRTGGDSNQPQHF
>-|TRBJ2-6|15|-|TRBV9
TGTGCCAGCAGCGTAGGGGGGGCTGGGGCCAACGTCCTGACTTTC
CASSVGGAGANVLTF
>-|TRBJ2-7|15|-|TRBV28
TGTGCCAGCGAAGTCGGCGGAGCCAGCTCCTACGAGCAGTACTTC
CASEVGGASSYEQYF
>-|TRBJ2-3|14|-|TRBV7-3
TGTGCCAGCAGCTTCAGACTCCTGACAGATACGCAGTATTTT
CASSFRLLTDTQYF
>TRBD2|TRBJ2-3|17|once|TRBV7-9
TGTGCCAGCAGCTTAGCCCTTTTTGGGAGGGACACAGATACGCAGTATTTT
CASSLALFGRDTDTQYF
>TRBD1|TRBJ2-5|15|-|TRBV9
TGTGCCAGCAGCGTAGAGGACAGGGGTGGGGAGACCCAGTACTTC
CASSVEDRGGETQYF
>TRBD2|TRBJ2-1|16|-|TRBV5-6
TGTGCCAGCAGCTGGCCCGGGACTAGCGGGACCAATGAGCAGTTCTTC
CASSWPGTSGTNEQFF
>TRBD2|TRBJ2-3|16|-|TRBV9
TGTGCCAGCAGCCTGGGACTAGCGGAGTACACAGATACGCAGTATTTT
CASSLGLAEYTDTQYF
>-|TRBJ1-5|14|once|TRBV6-5
TGTGCCAGCAGCGGCGGGGGGCTGGGTCAGCCCCAGCATTTT
CASSGGGLGQPQHF